This entry is about one T cell receptor beta chain. In the source study's methods: Counts of nucleated cells, estimated from reference gene primer amplification, were obtained. Libraries were prepared by immunoSEQ multiplex PCR; TCRdb keeps only in-frame clonotypes and omits some of them. V and J calls and clone size are given by that table; D and trimming were obtained from the DNA. The sample records approximately 110,000 clones, about 80% being singletons. Trimming removed 4 bases at V and 13 bases at J, with 12 bases between. The CDR3 covers 12 residues. Germline V CDR1 and CDR2: SGHNT, YYREEE (reference sequence). The data were obtained in a study of blood T cell repertoires in COVID-19. Looking at the study overall: The analysed material was cDNA or gDNA that came from T cells, B-cell-depleted T cells, or PBMCs.

The chain carries TRBV5-4 and TRBJ1-6; D may be TRBD1 (6 bases). The TCR originated in a woman aged 45-60 years with acute or convalescent COVID-19. Material for sequencing was peripheral blood. CDR3 nucleotide sequence: TGTGCCAGCAGCAAGGACAGTATTCCCCTCCACTTT. It translates to CASSKDSIPLHF.